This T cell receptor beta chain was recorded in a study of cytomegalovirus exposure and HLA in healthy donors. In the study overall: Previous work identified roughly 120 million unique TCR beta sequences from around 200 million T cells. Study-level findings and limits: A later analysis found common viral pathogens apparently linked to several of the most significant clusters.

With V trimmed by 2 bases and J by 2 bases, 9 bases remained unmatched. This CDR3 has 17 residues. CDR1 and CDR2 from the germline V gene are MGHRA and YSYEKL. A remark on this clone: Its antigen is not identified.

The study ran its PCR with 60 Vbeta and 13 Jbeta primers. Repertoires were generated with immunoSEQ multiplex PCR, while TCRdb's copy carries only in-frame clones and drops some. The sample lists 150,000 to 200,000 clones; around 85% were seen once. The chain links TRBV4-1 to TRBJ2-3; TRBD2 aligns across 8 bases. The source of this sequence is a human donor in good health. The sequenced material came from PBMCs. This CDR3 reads CASSQFSPSGLTDTQYF. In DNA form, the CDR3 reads TGCGCCAGCAGCCAATTTAGTCCTAGCGGGCTCACAGATACGCAGTATTTT.